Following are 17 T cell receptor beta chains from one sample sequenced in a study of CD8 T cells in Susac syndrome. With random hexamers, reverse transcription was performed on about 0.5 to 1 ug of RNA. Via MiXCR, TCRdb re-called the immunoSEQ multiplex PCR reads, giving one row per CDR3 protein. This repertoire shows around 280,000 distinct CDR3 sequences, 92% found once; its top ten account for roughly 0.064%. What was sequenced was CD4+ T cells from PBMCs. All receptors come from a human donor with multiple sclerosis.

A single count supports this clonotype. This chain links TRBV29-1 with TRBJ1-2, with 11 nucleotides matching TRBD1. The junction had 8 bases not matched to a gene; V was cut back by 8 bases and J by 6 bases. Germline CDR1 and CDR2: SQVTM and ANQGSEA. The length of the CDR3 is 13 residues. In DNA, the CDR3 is TGCAGCACCGAGGACAGGGGGCAAAATGGCTACACCTTC. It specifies CSTEDRGQNGYTF.

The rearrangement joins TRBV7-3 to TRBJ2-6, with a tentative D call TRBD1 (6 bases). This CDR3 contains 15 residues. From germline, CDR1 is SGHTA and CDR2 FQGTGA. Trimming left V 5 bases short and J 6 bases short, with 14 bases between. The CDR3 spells CASSQSQGTANVLTF. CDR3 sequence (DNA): TGTGCCAGCAGCCAATCACAGGGTACGGCCAACGTCCTGACTTTC.

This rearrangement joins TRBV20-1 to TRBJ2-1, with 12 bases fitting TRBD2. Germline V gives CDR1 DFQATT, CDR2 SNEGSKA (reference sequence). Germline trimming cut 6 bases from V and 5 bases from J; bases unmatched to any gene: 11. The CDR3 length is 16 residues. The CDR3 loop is CSAAPLAGGPHNEQFF. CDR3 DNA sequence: TGCAGTGCCGCGCCTCTAGCGGGAGGGCCTCACAATGAGCAGTTCTTC.

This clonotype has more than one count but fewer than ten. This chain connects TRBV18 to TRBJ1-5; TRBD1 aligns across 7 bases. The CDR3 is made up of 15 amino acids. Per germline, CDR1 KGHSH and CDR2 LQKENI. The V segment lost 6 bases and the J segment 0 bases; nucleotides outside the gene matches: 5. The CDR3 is CASSLTGVSNQPQHF. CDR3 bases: TGTGCCAGCTCCCTTACAGGGGTTAGCAATCAGCCCCAGCATTTT.

The CDR3 region is CASSKTGYTGELFF. The DNA of the CDR3 is TGTGCCAGCAGCAAAACAGGGTACACCGGGGAGCTGTTTTTT. V and J are TRBV11-3 and TRBJ2-2, with D possibly being TRBD1 (6 bases). Trimming cost V 5 bases and J 3 bases, with 10 bases left between them. Germline V CDR1 and CDR2: SGHNT, YENEEA. The length of the CDR3 is 14 residues.

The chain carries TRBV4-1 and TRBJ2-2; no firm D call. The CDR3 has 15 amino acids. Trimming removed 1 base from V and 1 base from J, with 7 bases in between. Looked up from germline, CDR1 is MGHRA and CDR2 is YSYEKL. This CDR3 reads CASSQGPRNTGELFF. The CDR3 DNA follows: TGCGCCAGCAGCCAAGGACCACGGAACACCGGGGAGCTGTTTTTT.

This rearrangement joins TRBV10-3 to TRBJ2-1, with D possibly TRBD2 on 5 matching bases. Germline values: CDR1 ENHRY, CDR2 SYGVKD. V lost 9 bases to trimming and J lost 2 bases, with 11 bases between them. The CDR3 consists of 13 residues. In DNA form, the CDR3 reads TGTGCCATTAGAAGCGGAACCTACAATGAGCAGTTCTTC. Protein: CAIRSGTYNEQFF.

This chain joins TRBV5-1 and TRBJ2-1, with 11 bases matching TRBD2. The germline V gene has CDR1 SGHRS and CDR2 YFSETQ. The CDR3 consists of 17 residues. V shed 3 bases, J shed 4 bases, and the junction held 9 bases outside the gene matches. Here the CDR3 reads CASSSTPGTSGYNEQFF. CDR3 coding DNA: TGCGCCAGCAGCTCGACCCCCGGGACTAGCGGTTACAATGAGCAGTTCTTC.

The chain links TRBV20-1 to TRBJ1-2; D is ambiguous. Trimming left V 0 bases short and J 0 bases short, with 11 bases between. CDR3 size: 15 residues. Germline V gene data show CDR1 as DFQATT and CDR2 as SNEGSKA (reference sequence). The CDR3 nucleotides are TGCAGTGCTAGAGATCGTGAGAGAGCTAACTATGGCTACACCTTC. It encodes CSARDRERANYGYTF.

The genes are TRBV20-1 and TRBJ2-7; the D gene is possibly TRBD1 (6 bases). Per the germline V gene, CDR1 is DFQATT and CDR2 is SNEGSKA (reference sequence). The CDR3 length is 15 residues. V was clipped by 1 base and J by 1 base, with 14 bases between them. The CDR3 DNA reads TGCAGTGCTAGAGGCCCCCGGGACACTTCCTACGAGCAGTACTTC. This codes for CSARGPRDTSYEQYF.

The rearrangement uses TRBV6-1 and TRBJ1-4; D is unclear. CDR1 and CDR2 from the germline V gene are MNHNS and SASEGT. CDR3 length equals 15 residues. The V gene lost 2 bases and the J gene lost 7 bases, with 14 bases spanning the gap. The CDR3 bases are TGTGCCAGCAGTGAATTAATGGCAGCGCCTGAAAAACTGTTTTTT. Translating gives CASSELMAAPEKLFF.

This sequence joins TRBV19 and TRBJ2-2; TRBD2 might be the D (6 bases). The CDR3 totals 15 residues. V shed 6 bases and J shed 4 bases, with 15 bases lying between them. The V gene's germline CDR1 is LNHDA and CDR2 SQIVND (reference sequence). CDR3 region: CASSQRDSGTGELFF. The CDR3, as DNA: TGTGCCAGTAGCCAACGGGATAGCGGCACCGGGGAGCTGTTTTTT.

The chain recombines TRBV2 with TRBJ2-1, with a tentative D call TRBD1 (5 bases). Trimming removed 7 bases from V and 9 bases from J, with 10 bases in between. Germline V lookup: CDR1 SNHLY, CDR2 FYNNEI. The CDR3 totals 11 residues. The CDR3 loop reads CASTEGAEQFF. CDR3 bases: TGTGCCAGCACCGAAGGGGCTGAGCAGTTCTTC.

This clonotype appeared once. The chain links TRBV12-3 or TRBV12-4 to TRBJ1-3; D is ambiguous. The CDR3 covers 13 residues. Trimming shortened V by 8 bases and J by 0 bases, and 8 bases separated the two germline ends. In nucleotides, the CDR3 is TGTGCCAGCGCCGGAGACTCTGGAAACACCATATATTTT. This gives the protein CASAGDSGNTIYF.

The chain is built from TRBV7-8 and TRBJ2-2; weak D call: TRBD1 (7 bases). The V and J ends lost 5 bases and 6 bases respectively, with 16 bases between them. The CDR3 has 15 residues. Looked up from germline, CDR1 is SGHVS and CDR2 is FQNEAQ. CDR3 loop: CASSLTGRGAGELFF. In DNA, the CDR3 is TGTGCCAGCAGCCTAACCGGCAGGGGGGCCGGGGAGCTGTTTTTT.

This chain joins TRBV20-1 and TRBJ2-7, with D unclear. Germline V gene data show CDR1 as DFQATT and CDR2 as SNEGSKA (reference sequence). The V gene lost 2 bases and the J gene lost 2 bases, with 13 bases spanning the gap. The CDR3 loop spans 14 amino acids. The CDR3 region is CSARPPVWTYEQYF. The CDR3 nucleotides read TGCAGTGCTAGACCTCCCGTCTGGACCTACGAGCAGTACTTC.

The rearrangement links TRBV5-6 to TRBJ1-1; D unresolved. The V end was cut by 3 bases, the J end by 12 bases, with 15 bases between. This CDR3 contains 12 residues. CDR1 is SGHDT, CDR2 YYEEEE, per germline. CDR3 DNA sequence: TGTGCCAGCAGCTGGTTAGGTAGAACGACTTTCTTT. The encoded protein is CASSWLGRTTFF.